This T cell receptor beta chain was found in a study of response to subunit inactivated influenza vaccine. MiXCR, run by TCRdb on the RT-PCR reads, gives a single entry per CDR3 protein. The sample includes about 650,000 distinct CDR3 sequences, 12% to 15% of them seen just once. V lost 4 bases, J lost 5 bases, and 13 bases stayed unmatched. Germline V gene lookup returns CDR1 SGHAT and CDR2 FQNNGV. The CDR3 length is 18 residues. Study-wide findings and caveats: Each seasonal influenza vaccination, the authors suggested, recruits few new T cells.

In regard to this clonotype: What it binds is not known.

The sequenced sample was PBMCs from blood, obtained around 15 days before vaccination. The genes are TRBV11-2 and TRBJ2-1, with TRBD2 identical over 11 bases. This TCR was sampled from a man aged 50 or older who received an inactivated influenza vaccine. The CDR3 protein is CASSSTPWTSGPNNEQFF. In DNA, the CDR3 is TGTGCCAGCAGCTCCACACCCTGGACTAGCGGGCCAAACAATGAGCAGTTCTTC.